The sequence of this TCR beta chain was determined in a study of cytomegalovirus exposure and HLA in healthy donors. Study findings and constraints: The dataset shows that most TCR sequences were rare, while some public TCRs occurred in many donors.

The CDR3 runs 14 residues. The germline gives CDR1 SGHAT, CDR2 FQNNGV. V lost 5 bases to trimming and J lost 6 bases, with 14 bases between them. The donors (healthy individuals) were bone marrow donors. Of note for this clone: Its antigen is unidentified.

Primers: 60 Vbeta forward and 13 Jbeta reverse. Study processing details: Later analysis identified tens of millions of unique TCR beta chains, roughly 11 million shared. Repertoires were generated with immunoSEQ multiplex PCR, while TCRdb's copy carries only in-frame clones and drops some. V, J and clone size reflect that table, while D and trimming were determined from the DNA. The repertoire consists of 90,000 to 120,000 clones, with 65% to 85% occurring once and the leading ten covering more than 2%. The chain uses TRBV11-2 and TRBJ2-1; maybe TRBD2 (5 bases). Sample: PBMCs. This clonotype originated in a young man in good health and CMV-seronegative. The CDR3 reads CASSTWERSNEQFF. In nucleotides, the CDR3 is TGTGCCAGCAGCACGTGGGAGCGAAGCAATGAGCAGTTCTTC.